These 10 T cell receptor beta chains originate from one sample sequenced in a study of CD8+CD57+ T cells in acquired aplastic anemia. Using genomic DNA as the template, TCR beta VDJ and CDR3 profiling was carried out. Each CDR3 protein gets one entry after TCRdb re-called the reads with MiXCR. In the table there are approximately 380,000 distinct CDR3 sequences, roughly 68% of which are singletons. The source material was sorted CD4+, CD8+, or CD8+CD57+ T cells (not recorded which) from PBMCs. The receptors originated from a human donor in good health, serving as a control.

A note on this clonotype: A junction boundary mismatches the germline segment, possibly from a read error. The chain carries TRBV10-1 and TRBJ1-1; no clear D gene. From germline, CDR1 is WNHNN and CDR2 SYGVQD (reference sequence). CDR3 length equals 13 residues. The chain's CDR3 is CASNVGNNASAFF. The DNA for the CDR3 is TGTGCCAGCAATGTGGGGAACAACGCTTCGGCTTTCTTT.

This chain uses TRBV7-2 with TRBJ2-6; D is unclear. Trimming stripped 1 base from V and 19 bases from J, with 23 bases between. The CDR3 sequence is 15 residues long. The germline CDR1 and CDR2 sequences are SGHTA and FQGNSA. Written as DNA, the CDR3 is TGTGCCAGCAGCTTAGACATCAAGATCTATGGCTACACCACTTTC. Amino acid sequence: CASSLDIKIYGYTTF.

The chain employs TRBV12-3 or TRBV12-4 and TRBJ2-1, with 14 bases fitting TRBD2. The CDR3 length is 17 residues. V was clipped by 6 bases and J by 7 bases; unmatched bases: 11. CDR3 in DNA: TGTGCCAGCAGGGGCGGGAGACTAGCGGGGGGGCTGAATGAGCAGTTCTTC. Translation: CASRGGRLAGGLNEQFF.

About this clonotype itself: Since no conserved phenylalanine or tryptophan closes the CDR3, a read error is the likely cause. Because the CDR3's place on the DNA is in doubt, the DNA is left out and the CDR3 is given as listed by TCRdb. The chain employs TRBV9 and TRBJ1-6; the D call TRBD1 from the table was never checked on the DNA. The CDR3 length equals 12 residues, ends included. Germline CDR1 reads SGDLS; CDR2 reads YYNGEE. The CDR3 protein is CASSSRQARHEH.

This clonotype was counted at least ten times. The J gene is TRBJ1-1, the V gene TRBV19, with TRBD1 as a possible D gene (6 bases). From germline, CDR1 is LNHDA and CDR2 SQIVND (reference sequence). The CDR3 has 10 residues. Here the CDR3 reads CGDRRAEAFF. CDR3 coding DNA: TGTGGTGACAGGAGGGCTGAAGCTTTCTTT.

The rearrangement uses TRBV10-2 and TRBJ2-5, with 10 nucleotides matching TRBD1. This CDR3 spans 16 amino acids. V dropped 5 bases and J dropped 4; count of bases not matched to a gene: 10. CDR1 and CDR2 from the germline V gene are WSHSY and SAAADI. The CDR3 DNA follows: TGCGCCAGCAGTTTTACACCGGGACAGGGGCGAGAGACCCAGTACTTC. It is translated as CASSFTPGQGRETQYF.

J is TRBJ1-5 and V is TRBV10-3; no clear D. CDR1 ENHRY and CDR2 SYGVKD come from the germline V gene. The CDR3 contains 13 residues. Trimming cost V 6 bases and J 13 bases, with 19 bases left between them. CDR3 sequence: CAIRDERDQQQHF. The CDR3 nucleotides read TGTGCCATCAGGGACGAACGTGATCAGCAGCAGCATTTT.

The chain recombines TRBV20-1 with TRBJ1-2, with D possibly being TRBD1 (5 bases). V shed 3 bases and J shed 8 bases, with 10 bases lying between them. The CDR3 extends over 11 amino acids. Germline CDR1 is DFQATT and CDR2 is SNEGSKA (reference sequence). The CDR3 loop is CSARGKGGYTF. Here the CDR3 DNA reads TGCAGTGCTAGGGGGAAGGGGGGCTACACCTTC.

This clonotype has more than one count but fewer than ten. CDR3 amino acids: CSARDKTMIYEQYF. The DNA of the CDR3 is TGCAGTGCTAGAGATAAGACGATGATCTACGAGCAGTACTTC. V usage is TRBV20-1 and J usage is TRBJ2-7, with unresolved D. The CDR3 runs 14 residues. Germline values: CDR1 DFQATT, CDR2 SNEGSKA (reference sequence). The V and J ends lost 0 bases and 3 bases respectively, with 12 bases between them.

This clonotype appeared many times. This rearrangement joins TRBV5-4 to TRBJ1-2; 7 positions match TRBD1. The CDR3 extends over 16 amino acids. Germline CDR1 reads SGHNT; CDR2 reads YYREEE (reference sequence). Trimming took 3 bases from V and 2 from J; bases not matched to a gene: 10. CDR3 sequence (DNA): TGTGCCAGCAGCTCGTCGTTCGGGACAGCCAACTATGGCTACACCTTC. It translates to CASSSSFGTANYGYTF.